This entry describes one T cell receptor (beta chain). The antigen is undetermined. CDR1 and CDR2 from the germline V gene are WNHNN and SYGVQD (reference sequence). This CDR3 comprises 17 residues. V shed 0 bases and J shed 0 bases, with 12 bases lying between them. These data belong to a study of cytomegalovirus exposure and HLA in healthy donors. Study at large: Most donors, roughly 82% of 350 to 450 genotyped, fell in the Caucasian-associated ancestry cluster. Notes on the study in general: The study reported that TCR beta sequences accurately predicted HLA-A and HLA-B alleles in most subjects. At a 0.05 false discovery rate, a later analysis found 18,000 or so TCR beta sequences to be associated with HLA alleles.

The study ran its PCR with 60 Vbeta and 13 Jbeta primers. Assay used: immunoSEQ multiplex PCR; TCRdb lists only in-frame clones, some missing. The sample includes about 170,000 clones, around three quarters of them seen just once. The sample taken for sequencing was PBMCs. The V call is TRBV10-1, the J call TRBJ2-1, with unresolved D. This TCR was recovered from a woman in her 50s in good health and CMV-seronegative. The CDR3 loop is CASSESNYKHSYNEQFF. CDR3 DNA sequence: TGCGCCAGCAGTGAGTCGAACTACAAACACTCCTACAATGAGCAGTTCTTC.